This T cell receptor (beta chain) appears in the sequencing data of a study of long-term antiretroviral therapy in people with HIV (dated 2022 in TCRdb). About the full investigation: The earliest samples were collected roughly a decade before the 2015 WHO recommendation for immediate ART, at a time when ART was usually postponed until CD4 counts fell. A retrospective serial study tested whether changes in peripheral blood TRB repertoire composition and diversity were associated with ART initiation and durable HIV suppression. The cohort contributed over 150 cryopreserved PBMC samples from about 29 adults with confirmed HIV infection, collected serially over a mean of approximately 6 years (range 1-12). Of the approximately 28 participants with HIV, 10 to 11 were female. Test extractions of a monoclonal T-cell line alongside approximately 36 polyclonal samples showed no cross-contamination during QIAcube processing. The study at large found these results: Expanded TRB clones identified before ART initiation dominated the repertoire across all time points, though the dominance fluctuated and decreased in many PLHIV after ART. A significant increase in TRB diversity was found to be associated with ART initiation, although TRB diversity was observed to remain significantly below that of transplant donor controls even after long-term ART. Narrower CDR3 length ranges were observed in HIV repertoires than in controls, and an antigen-experienced repertoire with only a slight naive shift after ART was suggested by the network structure. Samples dated from 2004 to 2017, and the ART regimens used may be less effective than current ones. Since PBMC availability was limited, sequencing covered only the TCR beta chain, with no alpha chain pairing. Inferences about post-ART repertoire changes were limited because no data were available on ART adherence, viral resistance or therapy changes. Unsorted PBMC were profiled instead of sorted CD4+ and CD8+ T cells because pre-ART samples had limited cell numbers.

The junction shows trimming of 3 bases on V and 0 bases on J, and the gene matches do not reach 13 bases of it. From a lookup of the germline V gene (reference sequence), CDR1 and CDR2 are SEHNR and FQNEAQ. The CDR3 starts with the cysteine, ends with the phenylalanine, and has 19 residues. Only the CDR3 portion is preserved as DNA: 57 bases, with reading frame beginning at the first base. Of note for this clone: What antigen it recognizes has not been identified. No base-level quality is on record; no much larger clone is a single base apart.

The immunoSEQ hsTCRB v3.0 assay was used at survey level resolution for TRB variable region sequencing. TRB sequencing targeted a depth of about 40,000-55,000 T-cell genomes per sample. An Illumina MiSeq with a v3 150-cycle kit was used to sequence the pooled TRB libraries. As for the authors' bioinformatics: Repertoire analysis was run in R within a reproducible Nextflow workflow that covered QC, data transformation and analysis. LymphoSeq2, an R package for exploring AIRR-Seq data, was used to implement the custom analyses. Four samples that yielded fewer than 5000 total TRB sequences were excluded, so that under 200 HIV repertoires were analyzed. Of the roughly 180 retained HIV repertoires, 55 to 60 were collected before and more than 120 after ART initiation. Each repertoire was downsampled to 5000 TRB nucleotide sequences, and summary statistics were averaged across 100 downsampling iterations. The analysis kept only TRB sequences whose CDR3 regions were at least seven amino acids long. A Shannon entropy-derived clonality score and the Gini coefficient were used to measure diversity. In the repertoire networks, any two of the top 5000 CDR3 amino acid sequences were connected whenever the two sequences differed by an edit distance of one. For TRB CDR3 amino acid sequences, GLIPH2 was used to predict antigen specificity groups and MHC restriction. To flag known CMV, EBV, HIV or tissue antigen associations, CDR3 amino acid sequences were matched against VDJdb and McPAS-TCR. Pre-ART, post-ART and control groups were compared with Wilcoxon signed-rank tests and Holm-Bonferroni correction. In its TCRdb copy, this immuneACCESS table keeps in-frame sequences only and misses some clones. Where compared with another copy, unresolved V genes explain less than half of these, and the others have no known cause. The DNA gave D and trimming, while V, J and clone size come from that table. This sample gives about 27,000 clones in total; 65% to 85% of them show up just once. The top ten hold approximately 9.1% of the sample.

Inclusion was restricted to participants for whom at least one PBMC sample before ART initiation and at least two post-ART samples were available. All participants with HIV were treated in the United States of America. Before DNA extraction, cryopreserved samples containing about 1-11 million PBMC were thawed and washed. At the time of the earliest PBMC sample, participants with HIV were aged between 23 and 54 years. PBMC samples from each participant spanned 1-4 timepoints before ART initiation and 2-8 timepoints after ART initiation, with a median of 7 samples. For every participant, serial HIV viral load, CD4+ T-cell count, ART history and demographic data were obtained. Genomic DNA was extracted from unsorted PBMC with a Qiagen kit on a QIAcube, processed in batches of 12 samples.

The origin of this receptor is a middle-aged man with HIV. The sample here was unsorted PBMCs, taken 3 years after starting antiretroviral therapy. The sequence links TRBV7-9 to TRBJ2-4; 8 bases in the middle match TRBD2. The DNA sequence is TGTGCCAGCAGCTTTCCCCGCGGGGGGAACGAACTAGCCAAAAACATTCAGTACTTC. Its translation reads: CASSFPRGGNELAKNIQYF.